This T cell receptor beta chain was sequenced for a study of blood T cell repertoires in COVID-19. The wider study: From T cells, B-cell-depleted T cells, or PBMCs came the material, which was cDNA or gDNA.

Per the germline V gene, CDR1 is KGHSH and CDR2 is LQKENI. Trimming shortened V by 3 bases and J by 2 bases, and 8 bases separated the two germline ends. This CDR3 has 13 amino acids. The repertoire was sequenced with immunoSEQ multiplex PCR; TCRdb's copy has only in-frame clones and lacks some. The sample lists some 200,000 clones, 86% occurring once. The chain employs TRBV18 and TRBJ2-7, with D possibly being TRBD1 (6 bases). This TCR was recovered from a middle-aged man with acute or convalescent COVID-19. The sample was peripheral blood. DNA of the CDR3: TGTGCCAGCTCACCGGACAGACCCTACGAGCAGTACTTC. Protein sequence: CASSPDRPYEQYF.